This TCR beta chain derives from a study of T cells in localized non-small cell lung cancer. The CDR3 is 15 amino acids. With V trimmed by 8 bases and J by 1 base, 5 bases remained unmatched. The germline gives CDR1 MNHEY, CDR2 SMNVEV (reference sequence). Sequencing was performed with immunoSEQ multiplex PCR; in TCRdb, only in-frame clones are kept and a portion is missing. The table shows about 40,000 clones, with around nine tenths occurring only once. This sequence joins TRBV27 and TRBJ1-3; 10 nucleotides line up with TRBD1. The specimen comprised peripheral blood, sampled before any cancer treatment. The receptor was derived from a man aged 18 to 49 with stage I lung adenocarcinoma. The CDR3, as DNA: TGTGCCAGCGCGAGGGGACAGGGGTCTGGAAACACCATATATTTT. It encodes CASARGQGSGNTIYF.